This T cell receptor (beta chain) was recovered during a study of blood T cell repertoires in COVID-19. This CDR3 has 13 residues. Trimming took off 7 bases at V and 4 bases at J, with 13 bases between the two ends. Only in-frame clones appear in the TCRdb table, and some are missing; sequencing was by immunoSEQ multiplex PCR. The sample holds about 41,000 clones, approximately 80% seen once. This receptor was taken from a woman aged 55-69 years with acute or convalescent COVID-19. The sample was peripheral blood. The chain has TRBV12-3 or TRBV12-4 and TRBJ1-1; D gene ambiguous. The CDR3 DNA is TGTGCCAGCACCGTCTTAGGAGGCACTGAAGCTTTCTTT. Its protein is CASTVLGGTEAFF.